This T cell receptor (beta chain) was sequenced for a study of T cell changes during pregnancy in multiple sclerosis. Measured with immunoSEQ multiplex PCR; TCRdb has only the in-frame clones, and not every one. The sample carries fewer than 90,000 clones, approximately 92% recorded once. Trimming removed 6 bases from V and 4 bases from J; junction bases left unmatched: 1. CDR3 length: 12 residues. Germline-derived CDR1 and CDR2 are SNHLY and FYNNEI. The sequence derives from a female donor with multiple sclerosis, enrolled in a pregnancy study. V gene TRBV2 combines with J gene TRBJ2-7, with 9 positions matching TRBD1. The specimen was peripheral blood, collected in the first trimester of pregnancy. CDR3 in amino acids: CASRGQGYEQYF. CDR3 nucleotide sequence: TGTGCCAGCAGGGGACAGGGTTACGAGCAGTACTTC.